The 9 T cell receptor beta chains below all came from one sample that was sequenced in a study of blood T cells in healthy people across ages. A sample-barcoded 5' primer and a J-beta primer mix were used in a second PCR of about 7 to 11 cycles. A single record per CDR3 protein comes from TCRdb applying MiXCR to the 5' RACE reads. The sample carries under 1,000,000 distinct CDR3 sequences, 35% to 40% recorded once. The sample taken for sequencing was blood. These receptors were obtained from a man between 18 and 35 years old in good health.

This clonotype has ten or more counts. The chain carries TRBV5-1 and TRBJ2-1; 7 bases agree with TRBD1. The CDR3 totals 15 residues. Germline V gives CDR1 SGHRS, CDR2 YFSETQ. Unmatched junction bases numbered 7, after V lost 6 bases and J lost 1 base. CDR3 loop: CASTDRDRSYNEQFF. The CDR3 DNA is TGCGCCAGCACTGATAGGGACAGATCCTACAATGAGCAGTTCTTC.

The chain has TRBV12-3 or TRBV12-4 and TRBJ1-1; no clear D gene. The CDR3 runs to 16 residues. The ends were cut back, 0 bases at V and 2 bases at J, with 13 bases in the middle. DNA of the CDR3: TGTGCCAGCAGTTTAGCGACCGTACAGCTTAACACTGAAGCTTTCTTT. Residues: CASSLATVQLNTEAFF.

CDR3 loop: CASSARGAGPPYYTDTQYF. The CDR3, as DNA: TGTGCCAGCAGTGCCCGGGGGGCGGGACCCCCCTATTACACAGATACGCAGTATTTT. V is TRBV6-2 or TRBV6-3 and J is TRBJ2-3, with D perhaps matching TRBD2 (7 bases). In germline, CDR1 is MNHEY, CDR2 SVGEGT. The CDR3 consists of 19 residues. The V end lost 5 bases, the J end lost 2 bases, and 26 bases lay between the germline ends.

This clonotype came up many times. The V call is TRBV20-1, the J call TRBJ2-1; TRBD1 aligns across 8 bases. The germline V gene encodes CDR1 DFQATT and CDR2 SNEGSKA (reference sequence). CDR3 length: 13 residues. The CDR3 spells CRLDRGPYNEQFF. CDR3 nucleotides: TGCAGGTTAGACAGGGGCCCCTACAATGAGCAGTTCTTC.

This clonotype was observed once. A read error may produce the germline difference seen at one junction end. The CDR3 reads CGARDNKQCNQPQHF. The CDR3 DNA follows: TGCGGTGCTAGAGATAATAAACAGTGTAATCAGCCCCAGCATTTT. This chain uses TRBV20-1 with TRBJ1-5; D gene unclear. CDR1 is DFQATT and CDR2 is SNEGSKA in the germline V gene (reference sequence). The CDR3 is 15 residues long.

The CDR3 is CASSLTPVGGDQPQHF. Here the CDR3 DNA reads TGTGCCAGCAGCTTAACTCCCGTAGGGGGGGATCAGCCCCAGCATTTT. The rearrangement joins TRBV7-8 to TRBJ1-5; the D gene is possibly TRBD1 (6 bases). This CDR3 spans 16 amino acids. Per germline, CDR1 SGHVS and CDR2 FQNEAQ. The germline V and J ends were trimmed by 2 bases and 5 bases, with 16 bases remaining between them.

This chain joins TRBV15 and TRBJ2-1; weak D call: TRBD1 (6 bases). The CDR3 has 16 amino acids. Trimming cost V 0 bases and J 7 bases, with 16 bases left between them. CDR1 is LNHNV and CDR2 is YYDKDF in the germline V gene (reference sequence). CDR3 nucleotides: TGTGCCACCAGCAGAGATCGAACAGGGACCCGAAATGAGCAGTTCTTC. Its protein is CATSRDRTGTRNEQFF.

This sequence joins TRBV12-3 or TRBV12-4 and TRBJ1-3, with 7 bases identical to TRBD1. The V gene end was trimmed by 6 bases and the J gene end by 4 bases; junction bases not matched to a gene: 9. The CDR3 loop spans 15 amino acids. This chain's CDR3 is CASSTHPGQGNTIYF. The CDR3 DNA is TGTGCCAGCAGCACACACCCGGGACAGGGAAACACCATATATTTT.

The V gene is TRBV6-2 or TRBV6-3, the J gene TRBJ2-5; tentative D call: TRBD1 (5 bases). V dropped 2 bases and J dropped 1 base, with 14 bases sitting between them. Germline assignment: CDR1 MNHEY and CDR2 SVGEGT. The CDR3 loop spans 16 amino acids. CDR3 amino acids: CASSYRYQGSQETQYF. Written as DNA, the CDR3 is TGTGCCAGCAGTTACCGATATCAGGGATCCCAAGAGACCCAGTACTTC.